Below, 24 T cell receptor beta chains from the same sample are listed, as sequenced in a study of cytomegalovirus exposure and HLA in healthy donors. Primers: 60 Vbeta forward and 13 Jbeta reverse. Using immunoSEQ multiplex PCR, the repertoire was profiled, and TCRdb retains in-frame clones only, with some absent. The sample carries more than 80,000 clones, roughly 82% recorded once. Sample: PBMCs. The receptors shown here come from a man aged 45-65 years in good health and CMV-seronegative.

This chain links TRBV5-1 with TRBJ2-5; 12 bases are a match to TRBD1. V dropped 2 bases and J dropped 5; count of bases not matched to a gene: 7. CDR1 SGHRS and CDR2 YFSETQ come from the germline V gene. The CDR3 runs 16 residues. The CDR3 DNA reads as TGCGCCAGCAGCTTCGGGACAGGGGGCCGCGAGGAGACCCAGTACTTC. As protein: CASSFGTGGREETQYF.

The chain couples TRBV19 to TRBJ1-3; possibly TRBD1 for D (6 bases). The V end was cut by 7 bases, the J end by 4 bases, with 11 bases between. This CDR3 has 13 amino acids. The germline V gene encodes CDR1 LNHDA and CDR2 SQIVND (reference sequence). The CDR3 is CASNQGSGNTIYF. CDR3 DNA sequence: TGTGCCAGTAATCAGGGGTCCGGAAACACCATATATTTT.

The chain has TRBV5-1 and TRBJ2-2; D remains ambiguous. Per germline, CDR1 SGHRS and CDR2 YFSETQ. The CDR3 has 16 residues. The V gene lost 4 bases and the J gene lost 1 base, with 14 bases spanning the gap. In DNA form, the CDR3 reads TGCGCCAGCAGCCCCCGGTTGGTCCGGAACACCGGGGAGCTGTTTTTT. This sequence encodes CASSPRLVRNTGELFF.

This chain uses TRBV7-9 with TRBJ2-1; unclear D gene. The CDR3 covers 14 residues. Trimming removed 1 base at V and 5 bases at J, with 9 bases between. Germline CDR1 SEHNR, CDR2 FQNEAQ (reference sequence). CDR3 sequence reads: CASSLGGPHNEQFF. CDR3 nucleotide sequence: TGTGCCAGCAGCTTAGGAGGCCCCCACAATGAGCAGTTCTTC.

This clone was observed a few times. The chain joins TRBV6-1 to TRBJ1-4, with unresolved D. V lost 8 bases and J lost 2, with 9 bases in between. This CDR3 is 13 amino acids long. Germline V CDR1 and CDR2: MNHNS, SASEGT. DNA of the CDR3: TGTGCCAGCCTAATCCATACTAATGAAAAACTGTTTTTT. It encodes CASLIHTNEKLFF.

The chain is built from TRBV6-1 and TRBJ1-1; 10 bases fit TRBD1. The CDR3 is 14 amino acids. The V gene's germline CDR1 is MNHNS and CDR2 SASEGT. The junction had 4 bases not matched to a gene; V was cut back by 6 bases and J by 3 bases. CDR3 protein: CASRRQGADTEAFF. CDR3 nucleotide sequence: TGTGCCAGCAGGAGACAGGGGGCAGACACTGAAGCTTTCTTT.

This clone has just one count. The chain couples TRBV5-1 to TRBJ2-7; a possible D gene is TRBD1 (5 bases). V was shortened by 3 bases and J by 4 bases, with 8 bases between the two germline ends. CDR1 and CDR2 (germline): SGHRS, YFSETQ. The CDR3 spans 12 residues. The chain's CDR3 is CASSWGRYEQYV. DNA for the CDR3: TGCGCCAGCAGCTGGGGCAGATACGAGCAGTACGTC.

This chain connects TRBV12-5 to TRBJ2-7; TRBD1 agrees at 10 bases. The trim removed 2 bases at V and 5 bases at J, leaving 9 bases unmatched. Germline V gives CDR1 LGHNT, CDR2 FRNRAP. CDR3 length: 16 amino acids. The CDR3 sequence is CASGLFVTGGMDEQYF. CDR3 bases: TGTGCTAGTGGTTTGTTTGTGACAGGGGGCATGGACGAGCAGTACTTC.

J is TRBJ2-5 and V is TRBV27; D unresolved. V dropped 2 bases and J dropped 5 bases, with 9 bases sitting between them. There are 13 residues in the CDR3. Germline CDR1 is MNHEY and CDR2 is SMNVEV (reference sequence). The DNA for the CDR3 is TGTGCCAGCAGTTTACTAGGTCGGGAGACCCAGTACTTC. As protein: CASSLLGRETQYF.

The CDR3 DNA is TGTGCCAGCAGCCAAGCCTCCTCGGACAGCAACTATGGCTACACCTTC. This encodes CASSQASSDSNYGYTF. V and J are TRBV4-2 and TRBJ1-2; maybe TRBD1 (6 bases). Trimming cost V 1 base and J 2 bases, with 14 bases left between them. This CDR3 has 16 residues. Per the germline V gene, CDR1 is LGHNA and CDR2 is YNFKEQ.

This chain connects TRBV14 to TRBJ1-5; D remains ambiguous. The CDR3 is 16 amino acids. V lost 4 bases to trimming and J lost 0 bases, with 13 bases between them. The germline V gene encodes CDR1 SGHDN and CDR2 FVKESK. The DNA for the CDR3 is TGTGCCAGCAGCCCACGTGGGAGCATTAGCAATCAGCCCCAGCATTTT. Translating gives CASSPRGSISNQPQHF. Variable domain in full (rest from reference TRBV14 and TRBJ1-5): EAGVTQFPSHSVIEKGQTVTLRCDPISGHDNLYWYRRVMGKEIKFLLHFVKESKQDESGMPNNRFLAERTGGTYSTLKVQPAELEDSGVYFCASSPRGSISNQPQHFGDGTRLSIL.

This clone was detected a few times. The chain links TRBV2 to TRBJ2-5; D ambiguous. The germline CDR1 and CDR2 sequences are SNHLY and FYNNEI. Trimming cost V 3 bases and J 4 bases, with 6 bases left between them. The CDR3 is 12 amino acids. The CDR3 here is CASSDSRETQYF. As DNA, the CDR3 is TGTGCCAGCAGTGATAGCAGAGAGACCCAGTACTTC.

CDR3 in amino acids: CASEQGAGQPQHF. CDR3 DNA sequence: TGTGCCAGCGAACAGGGGGCAGGGCAGCCCCAGCATTTT. The chain joins TRBV6-1 to TRBJ1-5; 9 bases fit TRBD1. V shed 8 bases and J 7 bases; nucleotides not matched to a gene: 6. The CDR3 totals 13 residues. Germline V gives CDR1 MNHNS, CDR2 SASEGT.

This chain connects TRBV2 to TRBJ1-1, with 8 bases that match TRBD1. The germline CDR1 and CDR2 sequences are SNHLY and FYNNEI. J gave up 0 bases and V 7 bases, and 4 bases lay outside the gene matches. The CDR3 runs 14 residues. CDR3 amino acids: CASTTGGLNTEAFF. CDR3 nucleotides: TGTGCCAGCACCACAGGGGGGCTGAACACTGAAGCTTTCTTT.

The chain is built from TRBV27 and TRBJ2-2; 12 bases fit TRBD1. J gave up 5 bases and V 8 bases, and 6 bases lay outside the gene matches. Germline loops: CDR1 MNHEY, CDR2 SMNVEV (reference sequence). This CDR3 contains 15 residues. This chain's CDR3 is CASSPGQGATGELFF. CDR3 DNA: TGTGCCAGCTCCCCGGGACAGGGGGCGACCGGGGAGCTGTTTTTT.

The chain is built from TRBV21-1 and TRBJ1-5; the table's D gene call, TRBD1, was not cross checked with the DNA. TRBV21-1 is labeled a pseudogene. The CDR3 loop spans 16 amino acids. The CDR3 nucleotides are TGTGCCAGCAGATACGTATACGTACAGGGCTGCCAGCCCCAGCATTTT. Its protein is CASRYVYVQGCQPQHF.

This rearrangement joins TRBV6-5 to TRBJ2-1; D perhaps matches TRBD2 (6 bases). Between the trimmed V and J ends, which lost 2 bases and 6 bases, there was a span of 14 bases. The CDR3 has 15 amino acids. Germline V lookup: CDR1 MNHEY, CDR2 SVGAGI. The CDR3 nucleotides read TGTGCCAGCAGTTACGGGGGTCTAGCGTTCAATGAGCAGTTCTTC. Its translation: CASSYGGLAFNEQFF.

The chain employs TRBV4-3 and TRBJ2-1; the D is unclear. V lost 0 bases and J 4 bases, leaving 13 bases between the germline ends. The CDR3 covers 16 residues. Germline values: CDR1 LGHNA, CDR2 YSLEER. This CDR3 reads CASSQDSSESYNEQFF. CDR3 DNA sequence: TGCGCCAGCAGCCAAGATAGTAGTGAGAGTTACAATGAGCAGTTCTTC.

This chain links TRBV30 with TRBJ2-7; 9 bases agree with TRBD1. The CDR3 extends over 12 amino acids. The V gene's germline CDR1 is GTSNPN and CDR2 SVGIG (reference sequence). J lost 3 bases, V lost 7 bases, and 4 bases had no gene match. The CDR3 coding sequence is TGTGCCTTCGGGACAGGGATCTACGAGCAGTACTTC. This gives the protein CAFGTGIYEQYF.

The chain joins TRBV6-6 to TRBJ1-2, with D possibly being TRBD1 (5 bases). V was clipped by 3 bases and J by 6 bases, with 14 bases between them. The germline V gene has CDR1 MNHNY and CDR2 SVGAGI (reference sequence). The CDR3 has 14 residues. The CDR3 DNA is TGTGCCAGCAGTTATGGACGGGGGGGTGATGGCTACACCTTC. Its protein is CASSYGRGGDGYTF.

This chain joins TRBV7-9 and TRBJ2-2, with 7 bases matching TRBD1. Looked up from germline, CDR1 is SEHNR and CDR2 is FQNEAQ (reference sequence). The CDR3 runs 16 residues. The junction had 12 bases not matched to a gene; V was cut back by 7 bases and J by 4 bases. The CDR3 DNA follows: TGTGCCAGCACTTTCCCGACAGGGCTCGCCACCGGGGAGCTGTTTTTT. It is translated as CASTFPTGLATGELFF.

V and J are TRBV18 and TRBJ1-1; D not resolved. The V end lost 3 bases, the J end lost 5 bases, and 10 bases lay between the germline ends. The CDR3 loop spans 13 amino acids. Germline-derived CDR1 and CDR2 are KGHSH and LQKENI. CDR3 in amino acids: CASSPEQLTEAFF. The CDR3 DNA reads TGTGCCAGCTCACCTGAACAGCTAACTGAAGCTTTCTTT.

V and J are TRBV7-9 and TRBJ1-1; tentative D call: TRBD1 (6 bases). V lost 5 bases to trimming and J lost 1 base, with 17 bases between them. Per germline, CDR1 SEHNR and CDR2 FQNEAQ (reference sequence). The CDR3 is 16 amino acids. The chain's CDR3 is CASSPPTRTENTEAFF. In DNA, the CDR3 is TGTGCCAGCAGCCCACCAACCCGGACAGAGAACACTGAAGCTTTCTTT.

The chain carries TRBV6-4 and TRBJ2-5; weak D call: TRBD2 (5 bases). Trimming stripped 4 bases from V and 5 bases from J, with 11 bases between. The CDR3 is 13 amino acids. In germline, CDR1 is MRHNA, CDR2 SNTAGT. CDR3 region: CASSAWRGETQYF. The DNA for the CDR3 is TGTGCCAGCAGTGCTTGGAGAGGGGAGACCCAGTACTTC.